Sequencing of this T cell receptor beta chain was carried out in a study of CD8+CD57+ T cells in acquired aplastic anemia (dated by TCRdb to about 2018). Regarding the study in general: On average, sorted CD4+ and CD8+ cells yielded around 3.4 ug of extracted DNA, with a range of about 0.18 to 30 ug. CD8+CD57+ expansion was defined as frequency above the mean frequency observed in healthy subjects.

General study outcomes and caveats: CD8+ Simpson's diversity did not differ significantly between patients and healthy controls (P=0.060). Around 31 CD8+ CDR3 sequences were shared between patients and controls but appeared highly expressed in patients and within their immunodominant clones.

Genomic DNA was used as template for profiling of TCR beta VDJ combinations and CDR3 sequences. TCR repertoire sequencing was run on an Illumina HiSeq 2000. The source study handled its data this way. TRBV/TRBJ rearrangement plots, CDR3 size and DJ length profiles, and Simpson's diversity index were used to assess repertoires. Whichever DNA sequence was most abundant in the deep sequencing data was defined as the immunodominant clone. CDR3 amino acid sequences were checked for sharing between subjects and were compared against published repertoires and the VDJdb database. The raw public data were reprocessed by TCRdb itself: fastp quality trimming at Q25, MiXCR clonotype calling, in-frame beta chains only. Each record represents a unique CDR3 protein, reported with the most common genes and DNA among its rows. These V and J calls are TCRdb output, not the study's own analysis. In all, the sample holds around 170,000 distinct CDR3 sequences, and around half of those were seen once. The ten largest clones take up around 9.7% of the sample.

Per the germline V gene, ENHRY is the CDR1 and SYGVKD is the CDR2. V is pared back by 8 bases and J by 5 bases, with 18 bases lying between the germline termini. The CDR3 numbers 15 residues from cysteine through phenylalanine. Just the 45-base CDR3 DNA is kept, in frame starting at base 1. The table lists this clonotype with a few counts. The antigen this receptor binds is unknown. Base qualities were left out, and no much larger clone turns up one base away. The patients picked for sequencing were ones in whom flow cytometry had shown an expansion of CD8+CD57+ cells. Severe acquired aplastic anemia was diagnosed in all patients according to International Study of Aplastic Anemia and Agranulocytosis and Camitta criteria. No patient had received any therapy when blood was sampled. The study deep-sequenced TCR repertoires of sorted CD4+ and CD8+ blood T cells from severe aplastic anemia patients and healthy subjects. In the USA, patient enrollment took place under clinicaltrials.gov protocols 00001620, 01623167, 00001397, 00071045, 00081523 and 00961064. Ficoll-Paque density gradient centrifugation was used to isolate peripheral blood mononuclear cells. Before DNA extraction, CD4+ and CD8+ T cells were sorted by FACS or by magnetic beads.

The chain uses TRBV10-3 and TRBJ2-2; the D gene identity is not certain. The sequencing input was sorted CD4+, CD8+, or CD8+CD57+ T cells (not recorded which) from PBMCs. This sequence originates from a human donor with aplastic anemia. The CDR3 in this case is CAILRRSEGTGELFF. The DNA sequence is as follows: TGTGCCATCTTGCGGCGGAGCGAAGGGACCGGGGAGCTGTTTTTT.